Below, 6 T cell receptor beta chains from the same sample are listed, as sequenced in a study of shared clonotypes between healthy human individuals (dated by TCRdb to the early 2020s). The method was the immunoSEQ multiplex PCR assay. Entries here come from immuneACCESS through TCRdb and include only in-frame sequences with V and J called. Some clones fail to appear in such tables; in the studies checked, an unresolved V gene covers under half of the shortfall, and the cause of the remainder is unknown. Within this sample are 1.4 million to 1.5 million clones, with roughly 96% of them counted one time only. Together, the top ten hold roughly 1.2% of the sample. Input material: naive CD4+ T cells sorted from blood. Interpreted using the paper, the cell subset or site label stands for: CD45RA+ positively selected. Receptor source: a man aged 25 to 40 in good health.

The chain couples TRBV5-1 to TRBJ1-1; D not certain. The length of the CDR3 is 14 residues. Trimming shortened V by 0 bases and J by 5 bases, and 11 bases separated the two germline ends. Germline V gene sequence: CDR1 SGHRS, CDR2 YFSETQ. CDR3 nucleotides: TGCGCCAGCAGCTTGGATTTTACGTGGACTGAAGCTTTCTTT. Protein product: CASSLDFTWTEAFF.

As DNA, the CDR3 is TGCGCCAGCACCAAGGGACAGGGCACAGATACGCAGTATTTT. Protein sequence: CASTKGQGTDTQYF. The J gene is TRBJ2-3, the V gene TRBV10-2, with TRBD1 matching over 8 bases. V shed 7 bases, J shed 1 base, and the junction held 4 bases outside the gene matches. This CDR3 comprises 14 residues. The germline V gene has CDR1 WSHSY and CDR2 SAAADI.

This rearrangement joins TRBV5-1 to TRBJ2-5; unclear D gene. The germline gives CDR1 SGHRS, CDR2 YFSETQ. The V end lost 0 bases, the J end lost 7 bases, and 10 bases lay between the germline ends. CDR3 length equals 13 residues. The CDR3 loop reads CASSLDRVGTQYF. In nucleotides, the CDR3 is TGCGCCAGCAGCTTGGATAGGGTTGGGACCCAGTACTTC.

This clone was seen just once. The chain has TRBV25-1 and TRBJ1-2; the D is unclear. Trimming removed 2 bases at V and 2 bases at J, with 3 bases between. Germline values: CDR1 MGHDK, CDR2 SYGVNS. The CDR3 has 12 amino acids. The CDR3 DNA sequence: TGTGCCAGCAGTGAAAGGAACTATGGCTACACCTTC. Encoded protein: CASSERNYGYTF.

The chain uses TRBV29-1 and TRBJ2-7; 7 bases map to TRBD1. Germline trimming cut 7 bases from V and 2 bases from J; bases unmatched to any gene: 8. The CDR3 is 13 residues long. Per germline, CDR1 SQVTM and CDR2 ANQGSEA. The CDR3 here is CSAAGTETYEQYF. CDR3 bases: TGCAGCGCTGCCGGGACAGAGACCTACGAGCAGTACTTC.

The chain joins TRBV6-6 to TRBJ2-3; D is ambiguous. Germline V lookup: CDR1 MNHNY, CDR2 SVGAGI (reference sequence). CDR3 length: 16 amino acids. The germline V and J ends were trimmed by 3 bases and 1 base, with 14 bases remaining between them. CDR3 sequence (DNA): TGTGCCAGCAGTTATAAGGTAAAAAGCGGCACAGATACGCAGTATTTT. Encoded protein: CASSYKVKSGTDTQYF.